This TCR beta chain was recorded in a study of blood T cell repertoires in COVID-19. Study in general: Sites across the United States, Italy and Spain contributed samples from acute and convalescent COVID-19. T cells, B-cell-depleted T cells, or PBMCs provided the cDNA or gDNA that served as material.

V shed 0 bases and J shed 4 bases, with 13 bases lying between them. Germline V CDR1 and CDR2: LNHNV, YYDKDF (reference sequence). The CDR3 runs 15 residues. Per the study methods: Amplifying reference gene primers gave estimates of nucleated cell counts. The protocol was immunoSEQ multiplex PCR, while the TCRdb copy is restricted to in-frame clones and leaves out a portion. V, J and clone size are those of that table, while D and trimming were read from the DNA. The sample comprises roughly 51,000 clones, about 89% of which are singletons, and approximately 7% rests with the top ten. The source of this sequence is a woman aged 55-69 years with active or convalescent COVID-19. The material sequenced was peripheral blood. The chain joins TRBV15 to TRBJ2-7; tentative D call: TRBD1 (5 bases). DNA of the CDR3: TGTGCCACCAGCAGAGATAATGGGGCCAGTTACGAGCAGTACTTC. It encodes CATSRDNGASYEQYF.